The 24 T cell receptor beta chains below were found in one sample sequenced in a study of cytomegalovirus exposure and HLA in healthy donors. 60 Vbeta and 13 Jbeta primers were used in PCR. Using immunoSEQ multiplex PCR, the repertoire was profiled, and TCRdb retains in-frame clones only, with some absent. There are 150,000 to 200,000 clones in the sample; around three quarters occur only once, and about 1.9% lies in the top ten. Sequencing input: PBMCs. The receptors shown here come from a man between 25 and 39 years old in good health and CMV-seronegative.

This clone has only a few counts. The chain couples TRBV28 to TRBJ2-7; TRBD1 agrees at 11 bases. With 3 bases clipped from V and 8 bases from J, the junction kept 6 bases outside the gene matches. The CDR3 runs 14 residues. Germline values: CDR1 MDHEN, CDR2 SYDVKM. CDR3 coding DNA: TGTGCCAGCAGTTTCCGGGACAGGGGGGCGAAGCAGTACTTC. This translates into CASSFRDRGAKQYF. The full variable domain, with the rest looked up from reference TRBV28 and TRBJ2-7, is DVKVTQSSRYLVKRTGEKVFLECVQDMDHENMFWYRQDPGLGLRLIYFSYDVKMKEKGDIPEGYSVSREKKERFSLILESASTNQTSMYLCASSFRDRGAKQYFGPGTRLTVT.

The rearrangement uses TRBV9 and TRBJ1-2, with 7 nucleotides matching TRBD1. CDR3 length: 15 residues. The V gene end was trimmed by 4 bases and the J gene end by 4 bases; junction bases not matched to a gene: 10. Germline V CDR1 and CDR2: SGDLS, YYNGEE. CDR3 sequence: CASSPQGDLFYGYTF. As DNA, the CDR3 is TGTGCCAGCAGCCCCCAGGGGGATCTCTTCTATGGCTACACCTTC.

The rearrangement uses TRBV18 and TRBJ1-2, with D maybe TRBD1 (6 bases). This CDR3 is 15 amino acids long. The germline gives CDR1 KGHSH, CDR2 LQKENI. Trimming took 3 bases from V and 1 from J, leaving 12 bases between them. The CDR3 sequence is CASSPSGVGNYGYTF. The CDR3 DNA reads as TGTGCCAGCTCACCTTCAGGGGTCGGTAACTATGGCTACACCTTC.

V usage is TRBV4-1 and J usage is TRBJ2-7, with D possibly being TRBD1 (6 bases). Per the germline V gene, CDR1 is MGHRA and CDR2 is YSYEKL. This CDR3 has 15 amino acids. Trimming took off 5 bases at V and 0 bases at J, with 14 bases between the two ends. In DNA form, the CDR3 reads TGCGCCAGCAGCGTTACAGGGTTGAGCTCCTACGAGCAGTACTTC. It encodes CASSVTGLSSYEQYF.

DNA for the CDR3: TGCGCCAGCAGCCCGCGGCAGGGGACCTACAATGAGCAGTTCTTC. Translated, it gives CASSPRQGTYNEQFF. The genes are TRBV4-1 and TRBJ2-1; weak D call: TRBD1 (6 bases). Germline values: CDR1 MGHRA, CDR2 YSYEKL. Trimming removed 4 bases at V and 2 bases at J, with 12 bases between. The CDR3 covers 15 residues.

CDR3 residues: CASSLAGASEQYF. The DNA of the CDR3 is TGTGCCAGCAGCTTAGCGGGAGCCTCCGAGCAGTACTTC. This chain uses TRBV7-6 with TRBJ2-7, with D perhaps matching TRBD2 (5 bases). The V end lost 0 bases, the J end lost 6 bases, and 9 bases lay between the germline ends. Germline assignment: CDR1 SGHVS and CDR2 FNYEAQ. The CDR3 is made up of 13 amino acids.

This chain connects TRBV5-4 to TRBJ2-5; TRBD2 is a possible D gene (6 bases). Germline lookup yields CDR1 SGHNT and CDR2 YYREEE (reference sequence). V lost 4 bases to trimming and J lost 4 bases, with 17 bases between them. The CDR3 is 15 amino acids. DNA for the CDR3: TGTGCCAGCAGCCCGGGCGGGACCATTGTAGAGACCCAGTACTTC. Encoded protein: CASSPGGTIVETQYF.

The chain has TRBV5-1 and TRBJ1-1, with D perhaps TRBD1 (6 bases). CDR1 SGHRS and CDR2 YFSETQ come from the germline V gene. Trimming shortened V by 4 bases and J by 0 bases, and 13 bases separated the two germline ends. The CDR3 is 15 residues long. In nucleotides, the CDR3 is TGCGCCAGCAGCCCCCCCGGGACATTGAACACTGAAGCTTTCTTT. Translating it yields CASSPPGTLNTEAFF.

The V call is TRBV19, the J call TRBJ1-5; TRBD1 might be the D (6 bases). This CDR3 is 16 amino acids long. Per the germline V gene, CDR1 is LNHDA and CDR2 is SQIVND (reference sequence). Between the trimmed V and J ends, which lost 3 bases and 0 bases, there was a span of 12 bases. CDR3 region: CASSMGGAYSNQPQHF. The CDR3 region has the DNA TGTGCCAGTAGTATGGGGGGGGCATATAGCAATCAGCCCCAGCATTTT. Drawing the rest from reference TRBV19 and TRBJ1-5, the complete variable domain is DGGITQSPKYLFRKEGQNVTLSCEQNLNHDAMYWYRQDPGQGLRLIYYSQIVNDFQKGDIAEGYSVSREKKESFPLTVTSAQKNPTAFYLCASSMGGAYSNQPQHFGDGTRLSIL.

The gene calls are TRBV19 and TRBJ1-1, with 8 bases matching TRBD1. Looked up from germline, CDR1 is LNHDA and CDR2 is SQIVND (reference sequence). The CDR3 length is 14 residues. The V and J ends lost 6 bases and 5 bases, in that order; junction bases with no gene match: 8. This chain's CDR3 is CASRDRGRGTEAFF. CDR3 sequence (DNA): TGTGCCAGTAGAGACAGGGGAAGGGGAACTGAAGCTTTCTTT.

The CDR3 coding sequence is TGTGCCAGCAGCTTAGACCTCAGGGGCAGTGAAGCTTTCTTT. Translation: CASSLDLRGSEAFF. The chain carries TRBV11-2 and TRBJ1-1, with D perhaps TRBD1 (6 bases). The germline V gene encodes CDR1 SGHAT and CDR2 FQNNGV. Trimming left V 0 bases short and J 7 bases short, with 12 bases between. The CDR3 totals 14 residues.

The chain combines TRBV4-1 with TRBJ2-4; 8 bases map to TRBD1. This CDR3 is 16 amino acids long. The V gene's germline CDR1 is MGHRA and CDR2 YSYEKL. Trimming at V came to 8 bases and at J to 8 bases, leaving 17 bases not matched to a gene. CDR3 DNA: TGCGCCAGCTCCCAAGCGGCAGGGGGCGTTAGAGACATTCAGTACTTC. It is translated as CASSQAAGGVRDIQYF.

V is TRBV18 and J is TRBJ2-7, with 12 bases aligning to TRBD2. Germline V lookup: CDR1 KGHSH, CDR2 LQKENI. The CDR3 length is 19 residues. V lost 3 bases and J lost 3; bases outside the gene matches: 15. CDR3 residues: CASSPQLAGGRGPLYEQYF. The CDR3 DNA reads as TGTGCCAGCTCACCCCAACTAGCGGGAGGCCGAGGGCCTCTCTACGAGCAGTACTTC. The full variable domain, its missing parts supplied by reference TRBV18 and TRBJ2-7, is NAGVMQNPRHLVRRRGQEARLRCSPMKGHSHVYWYRQLPEEGLKFMVYLQKENIIDESGMPKERFSAEFPKEGPSILRIQQVVRGDSAAYFCASSPQLAGGRGPLYEQYFGPGTRLTVT.

This clone was seen more than once but under ten times. The CDR3 protein is CASSRTGNTEAFF. CDR3 nucleotides: TGTGCCAGCAGTCGAACAGGGAACACTGAAGCTTTCTTT. V and J are TRBV2 and TRBJ1-1; a possible D gene is TRBD1 (5 bases). The CDR3 length is 13 residues. Germline values: CDR1 SNHLY, CDR2 FYNNEI. The V and J ends lost 5 bases and 1 base respectively, with 8 bases between them.

This clone was picked up one time. The rearrangement joins TRBV5-1 to TRBJ2-7; D gene unclear. From germline, CDR1 is SGHRS and CDR2 YFSETQ. CDR3 size: 13 residues. The V gene lost 0 bases and the J gene lost 1 base, with 5 bases spanning the gap. DNA of the CDR3: TGCGCCAGCAGCTTGGTCGCGTCCTACGAGCAGTACTTC. Encoded protein: CASSLVASYEQYF.

This chain uses TRBV5-1 with TRBJ2-7; 8 bases align to TRBD2. The CDR3 contains 14 residues. V gave up 5 bases and J gave up 7 bases; unmatched junction bases: 11. The germline V gene encodes CDR1 SGHRS and CDR2 YFSETQ. In nucleotides, the CDR3 is TGCGCCAGCAGGACGGGGGGGACCTCTTGGGAGCAGTACTTC. Amino acid sequence: CASRTGGTSWEQYF.

CDR3 in DNA: TGTGCCAGCAGCTTAGTCAAGGCTAGCGGGAGGAGAGATACGCAGTATTTT. It specifies CASSLVKASGRRDTQYF. The J gene is TRBJ2-3, the V gene TRBV7-2, with 11 bases lining up with TRBD2. J was trimmed by 5 bases and V by 1 base; bases with no gene match: 8. The CDR3 is 17 amino acids. Germline values: CDR1 SGHTA, CDR2 FQGNSA.

This clone came up once. CDR3 coding DNA: TGTGCCAGCAGCGTCCCGGGACAGGGGGCGGCCGGGGAGCTGTTTTTT. This codes for CASSVPGQGAAGELFF. The chain combines TRBV9 with TRBJ2-2; 12 bases line up with TRBD1. Germline trimming cut 2 bases from V and 6 bases from J; bases unmatched to any gene: 5. The V gene's germline CDR1 is SGDLS and CDR2 YYNGEE. This CDR3 is built from 16 residues.

The sample holds a few counts of this clone. The gene calls are TRBV9 and TRBJ2-3; D uncertain. Germline loops: CDR1 SGDLS, CDR2 YYNGEE. The CDR3 has 11 residues. V was pared by 2 bases and J by 4 bases, with 2 bases between. The CDR3 reads CASSVADTQYF. The DNA for the CDR3 is TGTGCCAGCAGCGTCGCAGATACGCAGTATTTT.

The chain employs TRBV28 and TRBJ1-2; a weak D match, TRBD1 (6 bases). CDR3 length: 14 residues. Between the trimmed V and J ends, which lost 7 bases and 4 bases, there was a span of 16 bases. CDR1 MDHEN and CDR2 SYDVKM come from the germline V gene. CDR3 protein: CASNDPGRGYGYTF. In DNA form, the CDR3 reads TGTGCCAGCAATGACCCCGGCAGGGGCTATGGCTACACCTTC.

The chain's CDR3 is CASSQGSSGSYEQYF. The CDR3 nucleotides read TGCGCCAGCAGCCAAGGTTCTAGCGGCTCCTACGAGCAGTACTTC. This chain uses TRBV4-1 with TRBJ2-7; TRBD2 aligns across 7 bases. The CDR3 covers 15 residues. Looked up from germline, CDR1 is MGHRA and CDR2 is YSYEKL. V shed 1 base, J shed 0 bases, and the junction held 3 bases outside the gene matches.

The chain recombines TRBV10-2 with TRBJ1-5; D may be TRBD1 (6 bases). V lost 7 bases and J 3 bases, leaving 13 bases between the germline ends. The CDR3 sequence is 14 residues long. Germline-derived CDR1 and CDR2 are WSHSY and SAAADI. The CDR3 sequence: CASNREGVNQPQHF. The DNA of the CDR3 is TGCGCCAGCAACAGGGAGGGGGTCAATCAGCCCCAGCATTTT.

The chain uses TRBV6-5 and TRBJ1-3, with a weak D call TRBD1 (5 bases). V shed 5 bases and J shed 3 bases, with 8 bases lying between them. The germline CDR1 and CDR2 sequences are MNHEY and SVGAGI. The CDR3 sequence is 13 residues long. Here the CDR3 reads CASSPGIGNTIYF. CDR3 sequence (DNA): TGTGCCAGCAGTCCAGGGATTGGAAACACCATATATTTT.

The V gene is TRBV7-9, the J gene TRBJ2-3; no firm D call. Germline lookup yields CDR1 SEHNR and CDR2 FQNEAQ (reference sequence). The CDR3 runs 13 residues. Trimming took 1 base from V and 3 from J, leaving 5 bases between them. This chain's CDR3 is CASSLVRTDTQYF. DNA of the CDR3: TGTGCCAGCAGCTTAGTCAGGACAGATACGCAGTATTTT.